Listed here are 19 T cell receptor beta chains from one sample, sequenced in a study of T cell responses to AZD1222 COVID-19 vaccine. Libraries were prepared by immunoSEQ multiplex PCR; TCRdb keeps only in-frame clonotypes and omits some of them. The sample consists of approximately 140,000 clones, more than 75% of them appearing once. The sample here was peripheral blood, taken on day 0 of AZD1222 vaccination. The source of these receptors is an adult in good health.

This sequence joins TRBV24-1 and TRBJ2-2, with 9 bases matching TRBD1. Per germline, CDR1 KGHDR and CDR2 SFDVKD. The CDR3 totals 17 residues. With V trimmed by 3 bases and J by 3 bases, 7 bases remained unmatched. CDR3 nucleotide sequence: TGTGCCACCAGTGATCCGCGGAGGGACAGGGACACCGGGGAGCTGTTTTTT. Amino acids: CATSDPRRDRDTGELFF.

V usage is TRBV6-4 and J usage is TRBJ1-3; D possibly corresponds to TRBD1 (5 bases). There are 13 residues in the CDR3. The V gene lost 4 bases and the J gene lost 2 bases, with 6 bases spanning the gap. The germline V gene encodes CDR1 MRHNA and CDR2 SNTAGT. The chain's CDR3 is CASSVGPGNTIYF. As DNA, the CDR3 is TGTGCCAGCAGTGTGGGACCTGGAAACACCATATATTTT.

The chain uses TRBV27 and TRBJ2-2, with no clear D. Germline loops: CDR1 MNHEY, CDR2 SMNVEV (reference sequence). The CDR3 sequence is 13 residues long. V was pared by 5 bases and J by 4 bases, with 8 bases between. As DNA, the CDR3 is TGTGCCAGCAGTCTCCCCTCCACCGGGGAGCTGTTTTTT. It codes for CASSLPSTGELFF.

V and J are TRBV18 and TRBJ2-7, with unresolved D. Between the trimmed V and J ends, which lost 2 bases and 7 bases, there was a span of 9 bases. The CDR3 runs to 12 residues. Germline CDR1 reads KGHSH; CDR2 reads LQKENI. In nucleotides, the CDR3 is TGTGCCAGCTCACCAAGTACGCGTGAGCAGTACTTC. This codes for CASSPSTREQYF.

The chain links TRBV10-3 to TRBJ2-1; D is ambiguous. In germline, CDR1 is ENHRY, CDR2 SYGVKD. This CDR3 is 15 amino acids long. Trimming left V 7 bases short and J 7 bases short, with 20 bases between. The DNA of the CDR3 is TGTGCCATCATGCCCCCCCATTTGGATGGTAATGAGCAGTTCTTC. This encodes CAIMPPHLDGNEQFF.

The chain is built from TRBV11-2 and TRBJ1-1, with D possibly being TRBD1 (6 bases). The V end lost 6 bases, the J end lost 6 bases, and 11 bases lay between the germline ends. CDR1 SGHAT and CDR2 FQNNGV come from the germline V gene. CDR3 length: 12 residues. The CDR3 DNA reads TGTGCCAGCAGACCACAGGGACCTGAAGCTTTCTTT. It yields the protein CASRPQGPEAFF.

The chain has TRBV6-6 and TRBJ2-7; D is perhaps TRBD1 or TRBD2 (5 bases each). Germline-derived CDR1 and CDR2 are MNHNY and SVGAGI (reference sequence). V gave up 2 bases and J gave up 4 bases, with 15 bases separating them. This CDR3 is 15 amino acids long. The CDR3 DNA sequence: TGTGCCAGCAGTTACGACCCCTCAGGGAGTTACGAGCAGTACTTC. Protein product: CASSYDPSGSYEQYF.

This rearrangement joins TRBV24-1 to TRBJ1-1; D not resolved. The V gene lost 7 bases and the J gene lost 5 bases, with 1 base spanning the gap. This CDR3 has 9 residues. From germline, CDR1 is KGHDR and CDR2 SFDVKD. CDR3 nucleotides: TGTGCCACCAGAACTGAAGCTTTCTTT. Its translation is CATRTEAFF.

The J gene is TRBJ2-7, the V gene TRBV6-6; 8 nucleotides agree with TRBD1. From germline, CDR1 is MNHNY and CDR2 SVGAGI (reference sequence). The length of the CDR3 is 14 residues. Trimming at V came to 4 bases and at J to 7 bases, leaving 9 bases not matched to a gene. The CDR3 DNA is TGTGCCAGCAGTTCCGATCAGGGGGCAAAAGAGCAGTACTTC. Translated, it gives CASSSDQGAKEQYF.

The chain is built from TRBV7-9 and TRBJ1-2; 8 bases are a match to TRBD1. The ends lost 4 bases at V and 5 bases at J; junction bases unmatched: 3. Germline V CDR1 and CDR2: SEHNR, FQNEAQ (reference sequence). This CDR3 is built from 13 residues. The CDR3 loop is CASSWGQEYGYTF. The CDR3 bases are TGTGCCAGCAGCTGGGGACAGGAGTATGGCTACACCTTC. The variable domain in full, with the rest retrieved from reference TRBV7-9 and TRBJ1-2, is DTGVSQNPRHKITKRGQNVTFRCDPISEHNRLYWYRQTLGQGPEFLTYFQNEAQLEKSRLLSDRFSAERPKGSFSTLEIQRTEQGDSAMYLCASSWGQEYGYTFGSGTRLTVV.

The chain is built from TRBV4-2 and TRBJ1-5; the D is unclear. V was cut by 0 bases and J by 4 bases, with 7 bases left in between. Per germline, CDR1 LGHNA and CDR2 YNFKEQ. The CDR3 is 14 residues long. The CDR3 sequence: CASSQDSGNQPQHF. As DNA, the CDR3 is TGTGCCAGCAGCCAAGATTCGGGAAATCAGCCCCAGCATTTT.

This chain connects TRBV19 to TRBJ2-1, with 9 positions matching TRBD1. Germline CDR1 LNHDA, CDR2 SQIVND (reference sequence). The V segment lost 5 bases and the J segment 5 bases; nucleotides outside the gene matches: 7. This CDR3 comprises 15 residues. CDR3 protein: CASSPRQGVNNEQFF. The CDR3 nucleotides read TGTGCCAGTAGTCCTCGACAGGGGGTTAACAATGAGCAGTTCTTC.

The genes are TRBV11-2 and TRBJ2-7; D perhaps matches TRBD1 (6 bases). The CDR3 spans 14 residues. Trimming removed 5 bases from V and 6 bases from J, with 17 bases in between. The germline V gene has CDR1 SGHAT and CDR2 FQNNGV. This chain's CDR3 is CASSPSGAGVEQYF. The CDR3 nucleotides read TGTGCCAGCAGCCCCTCAGGGGCAGGGGTCGAGCAGTACTTC.

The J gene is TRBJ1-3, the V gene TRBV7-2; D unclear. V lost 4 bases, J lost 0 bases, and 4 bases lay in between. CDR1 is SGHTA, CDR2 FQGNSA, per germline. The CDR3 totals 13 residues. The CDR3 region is CASSSNSGNTIYF. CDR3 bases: TGTGCCAGCAGCTCAAACTCTGGAAACACCATATATTTT.

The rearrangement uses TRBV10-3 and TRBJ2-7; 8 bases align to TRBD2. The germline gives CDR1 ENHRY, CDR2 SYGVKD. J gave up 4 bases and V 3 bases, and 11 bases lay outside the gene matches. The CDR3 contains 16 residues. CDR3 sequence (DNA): TGTGCCATCAGTGACCCAGCGGGAGCGACGAATTACGAGCAGTACTTC. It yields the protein CAISDPAGATNYEQYF.

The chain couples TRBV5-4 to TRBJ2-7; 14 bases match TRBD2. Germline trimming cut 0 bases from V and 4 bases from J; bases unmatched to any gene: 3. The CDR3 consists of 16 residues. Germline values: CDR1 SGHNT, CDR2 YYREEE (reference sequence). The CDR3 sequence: CASSLGLAGGPYEQYF. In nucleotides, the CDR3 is TGTGCCAGCAGCTTGGGACTAGCGGGAGGGCCTTACGAGCAGTACTTC.

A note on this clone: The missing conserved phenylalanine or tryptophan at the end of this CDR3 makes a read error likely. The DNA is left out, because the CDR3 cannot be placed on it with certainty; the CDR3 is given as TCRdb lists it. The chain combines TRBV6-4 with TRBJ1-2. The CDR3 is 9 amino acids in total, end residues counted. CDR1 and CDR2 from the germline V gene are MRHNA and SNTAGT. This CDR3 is CASSDLEGL.

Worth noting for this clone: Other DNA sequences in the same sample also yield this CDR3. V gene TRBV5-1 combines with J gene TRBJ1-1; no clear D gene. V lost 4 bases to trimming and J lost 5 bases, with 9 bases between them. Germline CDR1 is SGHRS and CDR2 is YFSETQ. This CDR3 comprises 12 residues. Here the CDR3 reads CASSRGGTEAFF. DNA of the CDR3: TGCGCCAGCAGCAGAGGAGGGACTGAAGCTTTCTTT.

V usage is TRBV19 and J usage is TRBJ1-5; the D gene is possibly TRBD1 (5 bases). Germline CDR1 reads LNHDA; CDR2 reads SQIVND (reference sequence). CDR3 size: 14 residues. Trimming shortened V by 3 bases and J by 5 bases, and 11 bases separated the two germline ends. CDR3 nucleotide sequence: TGTGCCAGTAGTATCTGGGGGAATCATCAGCCCCAGCATTTT. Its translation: CASSIWGNHQPQHF. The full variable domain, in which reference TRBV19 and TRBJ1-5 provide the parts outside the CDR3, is DGGITQSPKYLFRKEGQNVTLSCEQNLNHDAMYWYRQDPGQGLRLIYYSQIVNDFQKGDIAEGYSVSREKKESFPLTVTSAQKNPTAFYLCASSIWGNHQPQHFGDGTRLSIL.